The TCR beta chain under discussion was sequenced for a study of blood T cell repertoires in COVID-19 (dated by TCRdb to 2020 to 2022). Regarding the complete study: Samples from collaborators originated in the United States, Italy and Spain and spanned both the acute and convalescent phases of COVID-19. Sample metadata almost always included a de-identified subject ID, COVID-19 status, age in years and sex. Where available, HLA class I and class II types were taken from metadata supplied by the sample provider and were not determined by assay-based typing. The prospective study material was composed of cDNA or gDNA derived from T cells, B-cell-depleted T cells, or PBMCs. Subjects who had been exposed to COVID-19, were actively infected with it, or had recovered from it provided the deeply sampled blood TCRbeta repertoires that made up the dataset. The repertoires were released in a freely available public database intended as a resource for research on the immune response to SARS-CoV-2. The samples were drawn from the first 160 participants of the ongoing ImmuneRACE study and from 1,254 subjects provided by 6 global collaborators.

Comments on this clone: Its antigen remains unidentified. No much larger clone exists at a distance of one base, and base qualities are not known.

TCRbeta CDR3 regions were amplified from genomic DNA using the immunoSEQ Assay, a bias-controlled multiplex PCR. The original methods were these. The number of nucleated cells in each sample was estimated by amplification of reference gene primers within the assay. To quantify the absolute abundance of each unique TCRbeta CDR3 rearrangement, sequence reads were collapsed and filtered. For each sample, productive Simpson clonality was calculated as the square root of Simpson's diversity index across productive rearrangements. TCRdb took this table from immuneACCESS and kept in-frame rearrangements with V and J called. Such tables lack part of the clones; where checked against another copy, unresolved V genes explain under half of the gap, and the rest is unexplained. For V, J and clone size, that table is used; D and trimming come from the DNA. The sample yields 70,000 to 100,000 clones; about two thirds were counted once. Around 24% of the sample comes from the top ten.

The paper's findings and limits, for the study overall: How much clinical and demographic metadata was included differed by source and by participant, and the metadata was provided uncurated.

The collaborating institutions used their own protocols to collect whole blood in K2EDTA tubes. Collaborator samples were shipped for TCRbeta analysis as frozen whole blood, isolated PBMCs, or DNA extracted from either sample type. From its cysteine to its phenylalanine, the CDR3 spans 16 amino acids. CDR3 DNA only is kept here, 48 bases in frame from base 1. CDR1 and CDR2 are drawn from the germline V gene (reference sequence): LGHDT, YNNKEL. V and J are trimmed by 4 bases and 6 bases, and the gene matches miss 13 bases of the junction. The TCR sequence derives from a woman in her sixties or seventies in a cohort sampled during active or convalescent COVID-19. Sequenced sample: peripheral blood. The chain is assembled from TRBV3-1 (or the pseudogene TRBV3-2) and TRBJ2-7; TRBD1 matches 9 bases in the middle. The DNA sequence is as follows: TGTGCCAGCAGCCCTGGGAGCCCGGGACAGGGCGGCGAGCAGTACTTC. Its product reads: CASSPGSPGQGGEQYF.